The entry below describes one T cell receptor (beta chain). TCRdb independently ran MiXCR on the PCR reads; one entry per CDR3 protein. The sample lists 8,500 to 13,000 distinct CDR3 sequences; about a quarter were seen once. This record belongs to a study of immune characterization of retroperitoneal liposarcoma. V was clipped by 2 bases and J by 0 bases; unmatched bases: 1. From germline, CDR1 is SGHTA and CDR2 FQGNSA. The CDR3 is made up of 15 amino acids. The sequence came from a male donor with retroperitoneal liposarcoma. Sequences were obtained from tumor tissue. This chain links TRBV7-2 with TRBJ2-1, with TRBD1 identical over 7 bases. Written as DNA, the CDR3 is TGTGCCAGCAGCTTATCAGGGGGCTCCTACAATGAGCAGTTCTTC. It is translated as CASSLSGGSYNEQFF.